The TCR beta chain described here comes from a study of neoadjuvant nivolumab and ipilimumab in lung cancer. Study outcomes and limitations: Blood richness before therapy tracked richness in tumors resected after neoadjuvant therapy. Resected tumors had greater TCR richness and clonality than uninvolved lung. From pretherapy to surgery, tumor richness and clonality rose with dual therapy.

Repertoires were generated with immunoSEQ multiplex PCR, while TCRdb's copy carries only in-frame clones and drops some. This sample carries more than 7,500 clones, around 80% of them seen once, and the ten largest clones take approximately 3.8%. Concerning this clone itself: Its specificity is unknown.

This sequence was found in an adult with non-small cell lung cancer. Here the sequenced sample was peripheral blood, taken before neoadjuvant nivolumab, alone or with ipilimumab.

The CDR3 loop reads CASSDDSNQPQHF. The CDR3 nucleotides are TGTGCCAGCAGTGACGACAGTAATCAGCCCCAGCATTTT. The rearrangement links TRBV2 to TRBJ1-5, with TRBD1 as a possible D gene (5 bases). This CDR3 is 13 amino acids long. CDR1 SNHLY and CDR2 FYNNEI come from the germline V gene. V was pared by 3 bases and J by 4 bases, with 7 bases between.